This T cell receptor (beta chain) derives from a study of cytotoxic CD8 clonotypes in ibrutinib-treated CLL. CDR1 and CDR2 (germline): SGHAT, FQNNGV. This CDR3 has 13 amino acids. V was pared by 3 bases and J by 5 bases, with 8 bases between. A 1 in 200,000 to 1 in 1 million T cell depth was the sequencing target. Clones were read by immunoSEQ multiplex PCR, and TCRdb kept only the in-frame ones, dropping some. The sample shows 150,000 or so clones, around 84% of them seen only once. Source: PBMCs, taken after 36 months of ibrutinib treatment. V and J are TRBV11-2 and TRBJ1-5; a weak D match, TRBD1 (5 bases). This sequence originates from a human donor with chronic lymphocytic leukemia. CDR3 in amino acids: CASSFGRDQPQHF. As DNA, the CDR3 is TGTGCCAGCAGCTTCGGCAGGGATCAGCCCCAGCATTTT.